These 14 T cell receptor beta chains came from one sample sequenced in a study of blood T cells in healthy people across ages. The second PCR ran about 6 to 11 cycles with a sample-barcoded 5' primer and J-beta primers. Each CDR3 protein gets one entry after TCRdb re-called the 5' RACE reads with MiXCR. The sample has about 1.6 million distinct CDR3 sequences; around 36% are singletons. The specimen was blood. These receptors were taken from a woman under 40 in good health.

The genes are TRBV7-3 and TRBJ1-2; the match to TRBD1 covers 8 bases. This CDR3 has 13 amino acids. Germline V lookup: CDR1 SGHTA, CDR2 FQGTGA. V shed 4 bases, J shed 7 bases, and the junction held 5 bases outside the gene matches. CDR3 bases: TGTGCCAGCAGCTCGGACAGGGAAGGTGGCTACACCTTC. This sequence encodes CASSSDREGGYTF. Filled out from reference TRBV7-3 and TRBJ1-2, the complete variable domain reads GAGVSQTPSNKVTEKGKYVELRCDPISGHTALYWYRQSLGQGPEFLIYFQGTGAADDSGLPNDRFFAVRPEGSVSTLKIQRTERGDSAVYLCASSSDREGGYTFGSGTRLTVV.

This rearrangement joins TRBV28 to TRBJ2-7; the D gene is possibly TRBD2 (7 bases). The CDR3 totals 15 residues. Looked up from germline, CDR1 is MDHEN and CDR2 is SYDVKM. The germline V and J ends were trimmed by 6 bases and 3 bases, with 18 bases remaining between them. The CDR3 loop is CASSPRGGADYEQYF. The CDR3 DNA is TGTGCCAGCAGCCCTAGGGGGGGCGCCGACTACGAGCAGTACTTC.

This clonotype was counted a few times. The chain is built from TRBV29-1 and TRBJ2-1; the match to TRBD1 covers 8 bases. Germline loops: CDR1 SQVTM, CDR2 ANQGSEA. V lost 3 bases to trimming and J lost 0 bases; unmatched junction nucleotides: 10. This CDR3 is 17 amino acids long. Here the CDR3 DNA reads TGCAGCGTTGATGGACAGGGCCCTCGGGGCTCCTACAATGAGCAGTTCTTC. Amino acids: CSVDGQGPRGSYNEQFF.

As to this clonotype: A much larger clone lies one base from this, so it may be a read error. The rearrangement uses TRBV10-3 and TRBJ2-7, with 7 bases that match TRBD1. Germline V lookup: CDR1 ENHRY, CDR2 SYGVKD. The CDR3 is 15 amino acids. Here the CDR3 DNA reads TGTGCCATCAGAGGGGACAGATCGAGCTCCTACAAGCAGTACTTC. Protein sequence: CAIRGDRSSSYKQYF.

The sample holds a few counts of this clonotype. The rearrangement uses TRBV12-3 or TRBV12-4 and TRBJ2-1, with D perhaps matching TRBD2 (5 bases). Trimming pared 0 bases from V and 8 bases from J, leaving 11 bases between. There are 14 residues in the CDR3. As DNA, the CDR3 is TGTGCCAGCAGTTTAGCGGGAGATCGGCATGAGCAGTTCTTC. Translating gives CASSLAGDRHEQFF.

The chain links TRBV5-1 to TRBJ2-2, with D uncertain. Germline lookup yields CDR1 SGHRS and CDR2 YFSETQ. CDR3 length: 17 amino acids. Between the trimmed V and J ends, which lost 0 bases and 5 bases, there was a span of 17 bases. The CDR3: CASSLGSGSAWTGELFF. The DNA for the CDR3 is TGCGCCAGCAGCTTGGGTTCTGGATCCGCCTGGACCGGGGAGCTGTTTTTT.

This clonotype came up a few times. This rearrangement joins TRBV11-2 to TRBJ2-1; D might be TRBD1 or TRBD2, each matching 6 bases. Germline values: CDR1 SGHAT, CDR2 FQNNGV. V lost 5 bases and J lost 5, with 22 bases in between. CDR3 size: 17 residues. DNA of the CDR3: TGTGCCAGCAGCGTAGGCTGGGGGGCAATCCCAGACAATGAGCAGTTCTTC. Its translation is CASSVGWGAIPDNEQFF.

Ten or more counts support this clonotype. The chain uses TRBV20-1 and TRBJ2-7; maybe TRBD1 (6 bases). Trimming shortened V by 4 bases and J by 9 bases, and 19 bases separated the two germline ends. The CDR3 is made up of 13 amino acids. Germline CDR1 is DFQATT and CDR2 is SNEGSKA (reference sequence). The chain's CDR3 is CSATPRGLSGQYF. CDR3 sequence (DNA): TGCAGTGCTACCCCCAGGGGCCTCTCGGGGCAGTACTTC.

This clonotype turned up a few times. The J gene is TRBJ2-3, the V gene TRBV6-5; TRBD2 matches 9 bases. The trim removed 4 bases at V and 1 base at J, leaving 6 bases unmatched. The germline CDR1 and CDR2 sequences are MNHEY and SVGAGI. This CDR3 comprises 16 residues. The CDR3 loop reads CASSFQRGVGTDTQYF. The CDR3 nucleotides are TGTGCCAGCAGTTTTCAGCGGGGGGTGGGCACAGATACGCAGTATTTT.

CDR3 sequence: CASSDFFGREAFF. The CDR3 coding sequence is TGTGCCAGCAGTGACTTTTTTGGACGGGAAGCTTTCTTT. V usage is TRBV25-1 and J usage is TRBJ1-1, with D unclear. Germline V gene data show CDR1 as MGHDK and CDR2 as SYGVNS. Trimming stripped 3 bases from V and 8 bases from J, with 13 bases between. The CDR3 has 13 amino acids.

This clonotype was counted between two and nine times. The V and J genes are TRBV4-1 and TRBJ2-7; D is ambiguous. The CDR3 is 15 amino acids. Between the trimmed V and J ends, which lost 3 bases and 7 bases, there was a span of 19 bases. Germline loops: CDR1 MGHRA, CDR2 YSYEKL. The CDR3 protein is CASSHGVNSYNEQYF. The CDR3 DNA follows: TGCGCCAGCAGCCATGGGGTTAACTCCTACAATGAGCAGTACTTC.

This clonotype has only a few counts. The chain recombines TRBV20-1 with TRBJ2-3; 10 bases fit TRBD2. The CDR3 length is 13 residues. J was trimmed by 6 bases and V by 6 bases; bases with no gene match: 6. From germline, CDR1 is DFQATT and CDR2 SNEGSKA (reference sequence). The CDR3 DNA reads as TGCAGTGCCAGGGCACTAGCGGGGGATACGCAGTATTTT. Translating gives CSARALAGDTQYF.

This clonotype was seen only a few times. V gene TRBV9 combines with J gene TRBJ1-2, with D unclear. With 0 bases removed from V and 2 bases from J, the gap between germline ends came to 11 bases. The CDR3 covers 15 residues. From germline, CDR1 is SGDLS and CDR2 YYNGEE. The CDR3 loop reads CASSVGIVQNYGYTF. The CDR3 coding sequence is TGTGCCAGCAGCGTAGGAATAGTACAGAACTATGGCTACACCTTC.

The sample holds a few counts of this clonotype. The chain carries TRBV5-1 and TRBJ2-5, with TRBD1 identical over 9 bases. The CDR3 extends over 15 amino acids. Unmatched junction bases numbered 6, after V lost 1 base and J lost 5 bases. The germline gives CDR1 SGHRS, CDR2 YFSETQ. The CDR3 region has the DNA TGCGCCAGCAGCTTGCTGGGACAGGGCATGGAGACCCAGTACTTC. Protein: CASSLLGQGMETQYF.